The 4 T cell receptor beta chains listed next were all sequenced from one sample in a study of cytomegalovirus exposure and HLA in healthy donors. PCR was performed using 60 Vbeta and 13 Jbeta primers. TCRdb's copy holds only in-frame clones and misses some; the assay was immunoSEQ multiplex PCR. Of 150,000 to 200,000 clones listed, roughly 76% are singletons. The sequencing input was PBMCs. Source of these receptors: a male donor in good health and CMV-seronegative.

This clone showed up just a few times. This chain uses TRBV7-9 with TRBJ2-1; 7 bases match TRBD1. Trimming cost V 0 bases and J 8 bases; bases outside gene matches: 10. From germline, CDR1 is SEHNR and CDR2 FQNEAQ (reference sequence). This CDR3 comprises 16 residues. CDR3 protein: CASSLARGGGWDEQFF. CDR3 DNA sequence: TGTGCCAGCAGCTTAGCGCGAGGGGGCGGCTGGGATGAGCAGTTCTTC.

The chain carries TRBV5-1 and TRBJ1-1, with 7 bases aligning to TRBD1. The J segment lost 0 bases and the V segment lost 5 bases, leaving 7 bases of the junction unmatched. This CDR3 region has 15 residues. The germline V gene has CDR1 SGHRS and CDR2 YFSETQ. CDR3 sequence: CASRVSRGMNTEAFF. In DNA form, the CDR3 reads TGCGCCAGCAGAGTCTCCAGGGGGATGAACACTGAAGCTTTCTTT.

This chain links TRBV10-3 with TRBJ1-1; 8 nucleotides line up with TRBD1. In germline, CDR1 is ENHRY, CDR2 SYGVKD. The CDR3 spans 13 residues. Losses at the gene ends were 6 bases for V and 7 bases for J; bases not matched to a gene: 7. In DNA form, the CDR3 reads TGTGCCATCAGGGACAGGGATGGTATTGAAGCTTTCTTT. The encoded protein is CAIRDRDGIEAFF.

The chain employs TRBV11-2 and TRBJ2-1, with 8 bases lining up with TRBD1. V was pared by 5 bases and J by 7 bases, with 10 bases of the junction left unmatched. Germline values: CDR1 SGHAT, CDR2 FQNNGV. The CDR3 spans 15 residues. The CDR3 here is CASSPRQGIGNEQFF. Written as DNA, the CDR3 is TGTGCCAGCAGCCCCCGACAGGGGATTGGGAATGAGCAGTTCTTC.